The table lists the clone carrying this TCR beta chain with a few counts. Antigen unknown. This entry comes from a study of T-cell memory formation after mild COVID-19. Points from the study as a whole: Pre-infection memory showed some responding clones, and this suggested that cross-reactive memory joined. Later expanders leaned CD4+, whereas clones that contracted between day 15 and 85 were balanced CD4/CD8. CD4+ contracting clones were mainly CM and EM; CD8+ ones, EMRA.

The CDR3 runs to 15 residues. V trimming: 6 bases; J trimming: 2 bases; junction bases outside the gene matches: 9. Via MiXCR, TCRdb re-called the 5' RACE reads, giving one row per CDR3 protein. This sample has about 350,000 distinct CDR3 sequences, with roughly 15% found just once. This rearrangement joins TRBV12-3 or TRBV12-4 to TRBJ1-1; 7 bases match TRBD1. The clonotype was recovered from a man younger than 35 who had mild COVID-19 (a few samples of this study predate the infection). Cell type and time point are not known. The sequencing sample was made of PBMCs or a T cell subset sorted from them (not recorded which). The CDR3 DNA sequence: TGTGCCAGCAGACCTCACCAGGGGGTCAACACTGAAGCTTTCTTT. Amino acids: CASRPHQGVNTEAFF.